The present entry profiles one T cell receptor (beta chain) with its context. The target antigen is unknown. Profiling of TCR beta VDJ combinations and CDR3 sequences used genomic DNA as template. TCRdb passed the reads through MiXCR, listing each CDR3 protein once. The table has 400,000 to 450,000 distinct CDR3 sequences, 55% to 70% seen once; the top ten hold less than 4%. The data derive from a study of CD8+CD57+ T cells in acquired aplastic anemia. At the level of the study: Across the sorted CD4+ and CD8+ cells, DNA amounts averaged approximately 3.1 ug.

Study-level points and caveats: Patients were compared with controls for CD8+ Simpson's diversity, and no significant difference emerged. Patients shared some 30 CD8+ CDR3 sequences with controls.

This CDR3 has 11 amino acids. V lost 11 bases, J lost 6 bases, and 12 bases lay in between. Germline assignment: CDR1 KGHDR and CDR2 SFDVKD. The TCR originated in a human donor in good health, serving as a control. The rearrangement joins TRBV24-1 to TRBJ1-2, with unresolved D. The sample consisted of sorted CD4+, CD8+, or CD8+CD57+ T cells (not recorded which) from PBMCs. CDR3 residues: CASRPTDGYTF. For the CDR3, the DNA is TGTGCCAGCCGACCGACCGATGGCTACACCTTC.